Below, one TCR beta chain is given with its context. The sequenced fragment ends 3 residues before the CDR3 boundary, so the rest is inferred from the germline J gene. Other DNA sequences in this specimen translate into the identical CDR3. Measured with immunoSEQ multiplex PCR; TCRdb has only the in-frame clones, and not every one. The clone table shows roughly 45,000 clones, with the ten largest holding approximately 0.98%. The sample is drawn from a study of T cells in women clearing cervical HPV infection. The germline gives CDR1 LNHDA, CDR2 SQIVND (reference sequence). This CDR3 spans 14 amino acids. V lost 6 bases, J lost 9 bases, and 18 bases lay in between.

The chain uses TRBV19 and TRBJ2-1; D perhaps matches TRBD2 (7 bases). Sequenced material: blood buffy coat. This clonotype originated in a woman between 18 and 75 years old with a cervical HPV16 infection that either progressed to CIN3+ or cleared (not recorded which). Partial CDR3 DNA: TGTGCCAGTAGCCCTACATTAAGGGGGGGTGAG. This sequence encodes CASSPTLRGGE. The whole CDR3 is CASSPTLRGGEQFF.